Only one count was recorded for the clone carrying this TCR beta chain. This entry comes from a study of blood T cell repertoires in COVID-19. Study summary: The origin of the acute and convalescent COVID-19 samples was the United States, Italy and Spain. PBMCs, B-cell-depleted T cells, or T cells provided the cDNA or gDNA that made up the material.

The authors' processing: For nucleated cells, counts were estimated from reference gene primer amplification. Assay: immunoSEQ multiplex PCR; the TCRdb copy retains only in-frame clones and omits some. The V and J calls and clone size are taken from that table; D and trimming were inferred from the DNA. The data hold 95,000 to 120,000 clones, with about 80% observed a single time. The germline V and J ends were trimmed by 5 bases and 10 bases, with 15 bases remaining between them. Germline CDR1 is SGHAT and CDR2 is FQNNGV. The CDR3 has 13 residues. The sequencing sample was made of peripheral blood. The clonotype originates from a woman aged 70 to 79 with acute or convalescent COVID-19. V gene TRBV11-2 combines with J gene TRBJ2-1; perhaps TRBD2 as D (5 bases). The CDR3 DNA reads as TGTGCCAGCAGCCGAGGGCTGGGTGTGGAGCAGTTCTTC. This translates into CASSRGLGVEQFF.